The T cell receptor (beta chain) under discussion was sequenced for a study of response to subunit inactivated influenza vaccine. This clonotype was counted between two and nine times. From germline, CDR1 is SEHNR and CDR2 FQNEAQ (reference sequence). Losses at the gene ends were 4 bases for V and 4 bases for J; bases not matched to a gene: 11. This CDR3 is 16 amino acids long. TCRdb re-analysed the RT-PCR reads in MiXCR, keeping a single row per CDR3 protein. The sample has some 850,000 distinct CDR3 sequences; approximately 17% are singletons. The chain carries TRBV7-9 and TRBJ2-7, with TRBD1 matching over 9 bases. This sample comprised PBMCs from blood, obtained roughly 5 days after vaccination. The clonotype comes from a man between 45 and 60 years old who received an inactivated influenza vaccine. The CDR3 here is CASSSLDRGFGYEQYF. As DNA, the CDR3 is TGTGCCAGCAGCTCTTTGGACAGGGGATTCGGGTACGAGCAGTACTTC.